The 16 T cell receptor beta chains below all came from one sample that was sequenced in a study of cytomegalovirus exposure and HLA in healthy donors. This PCR relied on a set of 60 Vbeta primers and 13 Jbeta primers. Sequencing was performed with immunoSEQ multiplex PCR; in TCRdb, only in-frame clones are kept and a portion is missing. Its table lists about 200,000 clones. Specimen: PBMCs. The receptors originated from a girl aged 2 to 9 in good health and CMV-seropositive.

The chain recombines TRBV28 with TRBJ2-1, with D possibly being TRBD2 (6 bases). This CDR3 has 14 residues. CDR1 and CDR2 (germline): MDHEN, SYDVKM. V shed 6 bases and J shed 5 bases, with 14 bases lying between them. The CDR3 loop is CASRPQRVDNEQFF. The CDR3 bases are TGTGCCAGCAGACCACAGCGGGTCGACAATGAGCAGTTCTTC.

J is TRBJ1-2 and V is TRBV28, with TRBD1 identical over 10 bases. Germline V lookup: CDR1 MDHEN, CDR2 SYDVKM. The CDR3 spans 14 residues. V lost 5 bases to trimming and J lost 6 bases; unmatched junction nucleotides: 6. The CDR3 region is CASSTLGQGHGYTF. CDR3 coding DNA: TGTGCCAGCAGTACCCTGGGACAGGGGCATGGCTACACCTTC.

The chain has TRBV7-9 and TRBJ2-2; maybe TRBD1 (6 bases). Trimming removed 3 bases at V and 4 bases at J, with 15 bases between. This CDR3 has 16 residues. Germline V lookup: CDR1 SEHNR, CDR2 FQNEAQ (reference sequence). The CDR3 region has the DNA TGTGCCAGCAGCTTCTCAAGGGGGACACTCACCGGGGAGCTGTTTTTT. This codes for CASSFSRGTLTGELFF.

The chain recombines TRBV7-9 with TRBJ2-7, with 11 bases that match TRBD2. The CDR3 extends over 16 amino acids. Trimming cost V 1 base and J 3 bases; bases outside gene matches: 5. From germline, CDR1 is SEHNR and CDR2 FQNEAQ (reference sequence). The CDR3 DNA sequence: TGTGCCAGCAGCTTAGAAAGAGGGACTAGCGGCTACGAGCAGTACTTC. Translating it yields CASSLERGTSGYEQYF.

The chain joins TRBV29-1 to TRBJ2-3; D possibly corresponds to TRBD1 (6 bases). The germline V gene has CDR1 SQVTM and CDR2 ANQGSEA. V gave up 7 bases and J gave up 0 bases, with 14 bases separating them. The CDR3 covers 14 residues. Written as DNA, the CDR3 is TGCAGCGCCGCGGACAGACGGAGCACAGATACGCAGTATTTT. It specifies CSAADRRSTDTQYF.

The CDR3 DNA reads as TGTGCCAGCAACCCAGGGGGTGGAAACACCATATATTTT. Translating gives CASNPGGGNTIYF. The rearrangement links TRBV28 to TRBJ1-3; TRBD1 aligns across 7 bases. CDR3 length: 13 amino acids. CDR1 MDHEN and CDR2 SYDVKM come from the germline V gene. Trimming took 7 bases from V and 3 from J; bases not matched to a gene: 3.

This chain joins TRBV5-8 and TRBJ2-2; D gene unclear. The V and J ends lost 0 bases and 8 bases respectively, with 8 bases between them. CDR1 is SGHTS, CDR2 YDEGEE, per germline. CDR3 length: 13 residues. The CDR3 DNA reads TGTGCCAGCAGCTTGGTTTATGCGGGGGAGCTGTTTTTT. This translates into CASSLVYAGELFF.

In DNA form, the CDR3 reads TGTGCCATAGCCATACTAGCGGGAGACAATGAGCAGTTCTTC. Its translation: CAIAILAGDNEQFF. The V call is TRBV10-3, the J call TRBJ2-1; TRBD2 matches 11 bases. There are 14 residues in the CDR3. The V gene's germline CDR1 is ENHRY and CDR2 SYGVKD. V was clipped by 9 bases and J by 5 bases; unmatched bases: 6.

The chain carries TRBV29-1 and TRBJ2-1; D is possibly TRBD2 (7 bases). V shed 3 bases and J shed 8 bases, with 14 bases lying between them. Germline-derived CDR1 and CDR2 are SQVTM and ANQGSEA. This CDR3 contains 13 residues. CDR3 loop: CSVEGGLVDEQFF. CDR3 sequence (DNA): TGCAGCGTTGAGGGGGGGCTGGTCGATGAGCAGTTCTTC.

The chain is built from TRBV4-1 and TRBJ2-6, with D maybe TRBD2 (5 bases). Deletions cut 1 base from V and 0 bases from J, with 13 bases between. Germline loops: CDR1 MGHRA, CDR2 YSYEKL. The CDR3 is made up of 18 amino acids. The CDR3 is CASSQVGKLSSGANVLTF. CDR3 DNA sequence: TGCGCCAGCAGCCAAGTCGGGAAGCTTTCCTCTGGGGCCAACGTCCTGACTTTC.

The chain employs TRBV28 and TRBJ1-5; a possible D gene is TRBD1 (5 bases). V was clipped by 5 bases and J by 9 bases, with 32 bases between them. The CDR3 is 19 amino acids. The germline gives CDR1 MDHEN, CDR2 SYDVKM. The CDR3 spells CASSTPGLDSVSAHRPQHF. Written as DNA, the CDR3 is TGTGCCAGCAGTACCCCCGGCCTCGACAGTGTCAGCGCCCATCGGCCCCAGCATTTT.

The chain combines TRBV6-1 with TRBJ1-2; D gene uncertain. Per the germline V gene, CDR1 is MNHNS and CDR2 is SASEGT. The V gene lost 8 bases and the J gene lost 4 bases, with 17 bases spanning the gap. The CDR3 is 14 residues long. CDR3: CASLKDNRLYGYTF. The CDR3 DNA follows: TGTGCCAGCCTAAAAGACAATCGGCTCTATGGCTACACCTTC.

The chain employs TRBV5-1 and TRBJ1-1, with D perhaps TRBD1 (6 bases). With 7 bases removed from V and 5 bases from J, the gap between germline ends came to 24 bases. This CDR3 spans 16 amino acids. Looked up from germline, CDR1 is SGHRS and CDR2 is YFSETQ. CDR3 DNA: TGCGCCAGCTCCATGACGGGGGGGCGGCAGGGGACTGAAGCTTTCTTT. This translates into CASSMTGGRQGTEAFF.

The V gene is TRBV5-4, the J gene TRBJ2-1; TRBD2 agrees at 7 bases. V dropped 4 bases and J dropped 0; count of bases not matched to a gene: 10. The CDR3 is made up of 17 amino acids. Germline V lookup: CDR1 SGHNT, CDR2 YYREEE (reference sequence). The CDR3 bases are TGTGCCAGCAGCCTTTCGCTAGCGGCAAGCTCCTACAATGAGCAGTTCTTC. It specifies CASSLSLAASSYNEQFF.

The V call is TRBV27, the J call TRBJ2-7; 7 bases are shared with TRBD2. The junction had 4 bases not matched to a gene; V was cut back by 6 bases and J by 2 bases. The germline V gene has CDR1 MNHEY and CDR2 SMNVEV (reference sequence). The CDR3 totals 13 residues. For the CDR3, the DNA is TGTGCCAGCAGAGTCGGGGGGACCTACGAGCAGTACTTC. It translates to CASRVGGTYEQYF.

V and J are TRBV10-3 and TRBJ1-1; 10 bases fit TRBD1. The CDR3 loop spans 15 amino acids. Germline values: CDR1 ENHRY, CDR2 SYGVKD. With V trimmed by 2 bases and J by 6 bases, 6 bases remained unmatched. DNA for the CDR3: TGTGCCATCAGTGAGGGTCGGGACAGGGGCGCTGAAGCTTTCTTT. Translating it yields CAISEGRDRGAEAFF.